The 16 T cell receptor beta chains in this list originate from one sample, sequenced in a study of blood T cell repertoires in COVID-19. Clones were read by immunoSEQ multiplex PCR, and TCRdb kept only the in-frame ones, dropping some. Here the sample spans more than 85,000 clones, approximately 82% being singletons. The sample consisted of peripheral blood. The origin of the receptors is a man between 65 and 79 years old with acute or convalescent COVID-19.

V usage is TRBV5-1 and J usage is TRBJ1-1; 8 bases line up with TRBD1. The CDR3 loop spans 15 amino acids. CDR1 is SGHRS, CDR2 YFSETQ, per germline. V gave up 4 bases and J gave up 10 bases; unmatched junction bases: 15. In DNA form, the CDR3 reads TGCGCCAGCAGCGTGGAATTTTCGAGGACAGGGCCAGCTTTCTTT. This translates into CASSVEFSRTGPAFF.

This clone has a single count. V gene TRBV4-1 combines with J gene TRBJ1-4; D is perhaps TRBD1 (5 bases). The CDR3 totals 16 residues. Deletions cut 0 bases from V and 0 bases from J, with 8 bases between. Germline CDR1 reads MGHRA; CDR2 reads YSYEKL. The CDR3 spells CASSQDDRSTNEKLFF. The CDR3 coding sequence is TGCGCCAGCAGCCAAGACGACAGATCAACTAATGAAAAACTGTTTTTT.

In this sample, this clone turned up once. J is TRBJ1-4 and V is TRBV9; the match to TRBD1 covers 8 bases. The CDR3 runs 14 residues. Germline CDR1 reads SGDLS; CDR2 reads YYNGEE. J gave up 5 bases and V 3 bases, and 3 bases lay outside the gene matches. CDR3 sequence (DNA): TGTGCCAGCAGCGCCGGGACAGGAAATGAAAAACTGTTTTTT. This codes for CASSAGTGNEKLFF.

V is TRBV4-2 and J is TRBJ1-5; unclear D gene. The V end lost 4 bases, the J end lost 0 bases, and 10 bases lay between the germline ends. Per the germline V gene, CDR1 is LGHNA and CDR2 is YNFKEQ. This CDR3 region has 15 residues. CDR3 DNA: TGTGCCAGCAGCCCTCGGAGAGATAGCAATCAGCCCCAGCATTTT. Translation gives CASSPRRDSNQPQHF.

V gene TRBV5-1 combines with J gene TRBJ1-5; D is unclear. Trimming pared 0 bases from V and 7 bases from J, leaving 14 bases between. Per the germline V gene, CDR1 is SGHRS and CDR2 is YFSETQ. The CDR3 is 15 residues long. CDR3 nucleotide sequence: TGCGCCAGCAGCTTGGGAGAGGGAAGGCACCAGCCCCAGCATTTT. It encodes CASSLGEGRHQPQHF.

The J gene is TRBJ1-2, the V gene TRBV9; 10 bases are shared with TRBD1. From germline, CDR1 is SGDLS and CDR2 YYNGEE. The J segment lost 4 bases and the V segment lost 3 bases, leaving 6 bases of the junction unmatched. The CDR3 sequence is 15 residues long. CDR3 protein: CASSETGGRGYGYTF. Written as DNA, the CDR3 is TGTGCCAGCAGCGAGACAGGGGGCCGGGGCTATGGCTACACCTTC.

This clone showed up just a few times. The V and J genes are TRBV19 and TRBJ2-1; 10 nucleotides match TRBD1. J gave up 8 bases and V 6 bases, and 7 bases lay outside the gene matches. The CDR3 sequence is 14 residues long. Looked up from germline, CDR1 is LNHDA and CDR2 is SQIVND (reference sequence). The CDR3 DNA follows: TGTGCCAGTAGGACCGGGACAGGGGCCGATGAGCAGTTCTTC. Encoded protein: CASRTGTGADEQFF.

The genes are TRBV9 and TRBJ2-7; D might be TRBD1 (6 bases). CDR3 length: 15 amino acids. Trimming removed 4 bases at V and 2 bases at J, with 16 bases between. Germline V gene lookup returns CDR1 SGDLS and CDR2 YYNGEE. The CDR3 loop reads CASSPGTTDTYEQYF. The CDR3, as DNA: TGTGCCAGCAGCCCCGGGACAACCGACACCTACGAGCAGTACTTC.

The table lists this clone with many counts. This chain links TRBV6-5 with TRBJ2-7, with D possibly TRBD1 on 6 matching bases. CDR1 is MNHEY, CDR2 SVGAGI, per germline. V shed 6 bases and J shed 2 bases, with 8 bases lying between them. The CDR3 contains 12 residues. DNA of the CDR3: TGTGCCAGCAGAAGACAGGCCTACGAGCAGTACTTC. This translates into CASRRQAYEQYF.

This clone was found a few times. The chain employs TRBV5-4 and TRBJ1-5; a weak D match, TRBD1 (6 bases). CDR3 length equals 13 residues. Looked up from germline, CDR1 is SGHNT and CDR2 is YYREEE (reference sequence). V was trimmed by 4 bases and J by 7 bases, leaving 12 bases between them. The CDR3 sequence is CASSQQGKQPQHF. Written as DNA, the CDR3 is TGTGCCAGCAGCCAACAGGGTAAGCAGCCCCAGCATTTT.

The rearrangement uses TRBV6-6 and TRBJ2-7; the D gene is possibly TRBD2 (6 bases). The CDR3 contains 14 residues. The V end was cut by 11 bases, the J end by 1 base, with 18 bases between. The germline gives CDR1 MNHNY, CDR2 SVGAGI (reference sequence). The CDR3 DNA follows: TGTGCCGTCGGGGAGCGGGTGCAGTCCTACGAGCAGTACTTC. Its protein is CAVGERVQSYEQYF.

The chain is built from TRBV7-3 and TRBJ1-1; TRBD1 is a possible D gene (5 bases). The germline V and J ends were trimmed by 5 bases and 0 bases, with 7 bases remaining between them. The germline CDR1 and CDR2 sequences are SGHTA and FQGTGA. The CDR3 is 13 amino acids. The CDR3: CASSLTVNTEAFF. In DNA, the CDR3 is TGTGCCAGCAGCCTGACAGTGAACACTGAAGCTTTCTTT. The whole variable domain, remainder taken from reference TRBV7-3 and TRBJ1-1, is GAGVSQTPSNKVTEKGKYVELRCDPISGHTALYWYRQSLGQGPEFLIYFQGTGAADDSGLPNDRFFAVRPEGSVSTLKIQRTERGDSAVYLCASSLTVNTEAFFGQGTRLTVV.

The gene calls are TRBV4-2 and TRBJ2-6; D is undetermined. V lost 0 bases and J 4 bases, leaving 7 bases between the germline ends. In germline, CDR1 is LGHNA, CDR2 YNFKEQ. CDR3 length: 15 amino acids. The CDR3 sequence: CASSQDLAGANVLTF. The CDR3 DNA follows: TGTGCCAGCAGCCAAGATTTGGCCGGGGCCAACGTCCTGACTTTC.

This chain joins TRBV19 and TRBJ2-5; TRBD2 matches 9 bases. CDR3 length: 15 residues. Trimming at V came to 6 bases and at J to 3 bases, leaving 8 bases not matched to a gene. The germline V gene encodes CDR1 LNHDA and CDR2 SQIVND (reference sequence). For the CDR3, the DNA is TGTGCCAGTAGAAGAGGGGTAGCGGGAGAAGAGACCCAGTACTTC. As protein: CASRRGVAGEETQYF.

The chain carries TRBV18 and TRBJ1-3, with D uncertain. V was pared by 3 bases and J by 3 bases, with 12 bases between. CDR1 and CDR2 from the germline V gene are KGHSH and LQKENI. This CDR3 spans 15 amino acids. CDR3 nucleotides: TGTGCCAGCTCACCTACCTCACCGCGTGGAAACACCATATATTTT. Translated: CASSPTSPRGNTIYF.

The table lists this clone with a count of one. The chain combines TRBV6-1 with TRBJ2-3; a possible D gene is TRBD2 (5 bases). The CDR3 runs 16 residues. Trimming left V 4 bases short and J 2 bases short, with 16 bases between. In germline, CDR1 is MNHNS, CDR2 SASEGT. CDR3 nucleotide sequence: TGTGCCAGCAGTGTCGGGGTGAGCCCCCTCACAGATACGCAGTATTTT. Amino acid sequence: CASSVGVSPLTDTQYF.